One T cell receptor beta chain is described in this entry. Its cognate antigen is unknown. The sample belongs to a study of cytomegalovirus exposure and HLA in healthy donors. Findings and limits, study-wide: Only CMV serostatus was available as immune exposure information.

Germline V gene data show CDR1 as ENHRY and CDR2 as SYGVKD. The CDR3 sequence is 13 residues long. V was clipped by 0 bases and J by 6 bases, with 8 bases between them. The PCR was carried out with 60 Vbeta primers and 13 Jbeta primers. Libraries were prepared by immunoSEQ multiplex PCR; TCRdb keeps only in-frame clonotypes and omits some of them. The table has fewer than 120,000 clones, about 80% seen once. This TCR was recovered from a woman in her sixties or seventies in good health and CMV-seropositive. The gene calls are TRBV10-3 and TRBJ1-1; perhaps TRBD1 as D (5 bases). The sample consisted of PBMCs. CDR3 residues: CAISESVGPEAFF. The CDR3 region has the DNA TGTGCCATCAGTGAGTCGGTGGGGCCTGAAGCTTTCTTT.